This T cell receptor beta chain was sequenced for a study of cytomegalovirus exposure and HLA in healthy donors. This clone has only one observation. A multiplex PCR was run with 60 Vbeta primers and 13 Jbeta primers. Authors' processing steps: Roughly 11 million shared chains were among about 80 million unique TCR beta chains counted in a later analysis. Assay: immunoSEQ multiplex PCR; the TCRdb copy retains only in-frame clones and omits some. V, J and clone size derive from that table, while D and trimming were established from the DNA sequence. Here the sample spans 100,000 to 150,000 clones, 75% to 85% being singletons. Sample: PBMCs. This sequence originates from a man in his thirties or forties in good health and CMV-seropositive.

Here the CDR3 DNA reads TGTGCCAGCAGCTTAGCCCTTCCGACAGAAGAACAAGAGACCCAGTACTTC. Translating gives CASSLALPTEEQETQYF. The rearrangement links TRBV5-6 to TRBJ2-5; maybe TRBD1 (5 bases). The V end was cut by 2 bases, the J end by 2 bases, with 19 bases between. The CDR3 spans 17 residues. CDR1 SGHDT and CDR2 YYEEEE come from the germline V gene.